The 18 T cell receptor beta chains below come from one sample, sequenced in a study of T-cell memory formation after mild COVID-19. TCRdb independently ran MiXCR on the 5' RACE reads; one entry per CDR3 protein. Of a few hundred thousand distinct CDR3 sequences listed, roughly 18% are singletons. Sample: PBMCs or a T cell subset sorted from them (not recorded which). The receptors derive from a man aged 18 to 29 who had mild COVID-19 (a few samples of this study predate the infection). Cell type and time point are not known.

This chain's CDR3 is CASSLLVSLVDTQYF. The CDR3 coding sequence is TGTGCCAGCAGCTTATTAGTTTCGCTGGTAGATACGCAGTATTTT. The chain links TRBV13 to TRBJ2-3; D uncertain. This CDR3 has 15 amino acids. The germline CDR1 and CDR2 sequences are PRHDT and FYEKMQ (reference sequence). V lost 2 bases to trimming and J lost 5 bases, with 14 bases between them.

This clonotype was seen a handful of times. The V call is TRBV20-1, the J call TRBJ2-7; D assignment may be TRBD1 or TRBD2 (5 bases each). The CDR3 runs 14 residues. Germline V gives CDR1 DFQATT, CDR2 SNEGSKA (reference sequence). The V end was cut by 4 bases, the J end by 1 base, with 14 bases between. This CDR3 is CSATTGGGSYEQYF. Written as DNA, the CDR3 is TGCAGTGCTACTACAGGTGGAGGTTCCTACGAGCAGTACTTC.

V gene TRBV4-3 combines with J gene TRBJ2-4; TRBD1 aligns across 9 bases. Per the germline V gene, CDR1 is LGHNA and CDR2 is YSLEER. Trimming took 3 bases from V and 9 from J; bases not matched to a gene: 3. There are 13 residues in the CDR3. CDR3 sequence reads: CASSQGQGSIQYF. The CDR3 region has the DNA TGCGCCAGCAGCCAGGGACAGGGAAGCATTCAGTACTTC.

A few counts support this clonotype. This rearrangement joins TRBV7-2 to TRBJ2-1, with 7 bases lining up with TRBD1. This CDR3 has 16 residues. From germline, CDR1 is SGHTA and CDR2 FQGNSA. Trimming cost V 2 bases and J 2 bases; bases outside gene matches: 6. CDR3 coding DNA: TGTGCCAGCAGCTTAATGGGACAGCAGACCTACAATGAGCAGTTCTTC. It translates to CASSLMGQQTYNEQFF. The variable domain in full, with the rest retrieved from reference TRBV7-2 and TRBJ2-1, is GAGVSQSPSNKVTEKGKDVELRCDPISGHTALYWYRQSLGQGLEFLIYFQGNSAPDKSGLPSDRFSAERTGGSVSTLTIQRTQQEDSAVYLCASSLMGQQTYNEQFFGPGTRLTVL.

The chain carries TRBV7-2 and TRBJ2-2; D is unresolved. V dropped 7 bases and J dropped 6 bases, with 15 bases sitting between them. The CDR3 has 14 amino acids. The germline V gene has CDR1 SGHTA and CDR2 FQGNSA. The CDR3 loop is CASTPSARPGELFF. CDR3 DNA: TGTGCCAGCACCCCAAGCGCCAGGCCCGGGGAGCTGTTTTTT. The complete variable domain, with remaining parts taken from reference TRBV7-2 and TRBJ2-2, reads GAGVSQSPSNKVTEKGKDVELRCDPISGHTALYWYRQSLGQGLEFLIYFQGNSAPDKSGLPSDRFSAERTGGSVSTLTIQRTQQEDSAVYLCASTPSARPGELFFGEGSRLTVL.

This clonotype was detected a few times. The chain links TRBV5-6 to TRBJ2-7, with 11 bases fitting TRBD1. CDR1 and CDR2 (germline): SGHDT, YYEEEE. The CDR3 contains 16 residues. V was clipped by 4 bases and J by 3 bases; unmatched bases: 9. The DNA of the CDR3 is TGTGCCAGCAGCCGGACACCGGGACAGGGGGACTACGAGCAGTACTTC. This gives the protein CASSRTPGQGDYEQYF.

V gene TRBV27 combines with J gene TRBJ2-3; D not resolved. Germline V gene data show CDR1 as MNHEY and CDR2 as SMNVEV (reference sequence). The CDR3 extends over 14 amino acids. The V end lost 8 bases, the J end lost 7 bases, and 19 bases lay between the germline ends. DNA of the CDR3: TGTGCCAGCGCCGGGCCCCCCGACGGATATACGCAGTATTTT. It specifies CASAGPPDGYTQYF.

In this sample, this clonotype turned up many times. The V gene is TRBV6-2 or TRBV6-3, the J gene TRBJ2-6; unclear D gene. V lost 10 bases to trimming and J lost 0 bases, with 1 base between them. The CDR3 spans 11 residues. Germline CDR1 reads MNHEY; CDR2 reads SVGEGT. This CDR3 is CATSGANVLTF. CDR3 DNA sequence: TGTGCCACCTCTGGGGCCAACGTCCTGACTTTC.

The chain is built from TRBV12-3 or TRBV12-4 and TRBJ1-5; D uncertain. CDR3 length: 14 amino acids. Trimming cost V 10 bases and J 2 bases, with 15 bases left between them. CDR3 DNA: TGTGCCACGGCCAGGTCTGCGGGCAATCAGCCCCAGCATTTT. Translating it yields CATARSAGNQPQHF.

This chain joins TRBV27 and TRBJ1-2, with unresolved D. Per germline, CDR1 MNHEY and CDR2 SMNVEV (reference sequence). Trimming took 0 bases from V and 6 from J, leaving 11 bases between them. This CDR3 has 14 residues. The CDR3 protein is CASSLSGYSHGYTF. The CDR3 nucleotides are TGTGCCAGCAGTTTATCAGGCTACAGTCATGGCTACACCTTC.

V and J are TRBV5-1 and TRBJ2-3; D unclear. V was shortened by 5 bases and J by 3 bases, with 4 bases between the two germline ends. Germline assignment: CDR1 SGHRS and CDR2 YFSETQ. The CDR3 runs 11 residues. The CDR3 nucleotides are TGCGCCAGCAGAGCGACAGATACGCAGTATTTT. This sequence encodes CASRATDTQYF.

This clonotype was observed many times. The chain has TRBV4-1 and TRBJ2-1, with a possible D match to TRBD2 (6 bases). Germline V CDR1 and CDR2: MGHRA, YSYEKL. The CDR3 spans 14 residues. The germline V and J ends were trimmed by 4 bases and 6 bases, with 13 bases remaining between them. CDR3 in amino acids: CASSPGLLGNEQFF. CDR3 bases: TGCGCCAGCAGCCCGGGACTCCTGGGCAATGAGCAGTTCTTC.

This rearrangement joins TRBV5-5 to TRBJ1-4; a weak D match, TRBD1 (5 bases). The CDR3 loop spans 15 amino acids. Germline V gene lookup returns CDR1 SGHKS and CDR2 YYEKEE (reference sequence). Trimming took 4 bases from V and 6 from J, leaving 16 bases between them. CDR3: CASSQTAGRDEKLFF. CDR3 DNA sequence: TGTGCCAGCAGCCAGACTGCAGGGCGGGATGAAAAACTGTTTTTT.

This chain uses TRBV6-2 or TRBV6-3 with TRBJ2-4; D remains unclear. Germline V CDR1 and CDR2: MNHEY, SVGEGT. This CDR3 has 14 residues. Between the trimmed V and J ends, which lost 8 bases and 0 bases, there was a span of 11 bases. CDR3 coding DNA: TGTGCCAGCCAAGACGTACTAGCCAAAAACATTCAGTACTTC. It is translated as CASQDVLAKNIQYF.

Many counts were recorded for this clonotype. The chain carries TRBV7-6 and TRBJ2-5, with no clear D. Trimming removed 5 bases from V and 5 bases from J, with 6 bases in between. CDR3 size: 11 residues. Germline assignment: CDR1 SGHVS and CDR2 FNYEAQ. The CDR3 DNA follows: TGTGCCAGCAGCCAAGGGGAGACCCAGTACTTC. This gives the protein CASSQGETQYF.

This chain connects TRBV20-1 to TRBJ2-2, with 10 bases lining up with TRBD1. This CDR3 comprises 16 residues. Germline CDR1 and CDR2: DFQATT and SNEGSKA (reference sequence). With 6 bases clipped from V and 4 bases from J, the junction kept 11 bases outside the gene matches. CDR3 protein: CSAIPWDRGFTGELFF. Written as DNA, the CDR3 is TGCAGTGCCATACCGTGGGACAGGGGATTCACCGGGGAGCTGTTTTTT.

Only a few counts were recorded for this clonotype. This chain connects TRBV29-1 to TRBJ2-3; tentatively, D is TRBD1 or TRBD2 (5 bases each). The V and J ends lost 4 bases and 5 bases respectively, with 10 bases between them. CDR3 length: 12 residues. Germline CDR1 and CDR2: SQVTM and ANQGSEA. CDR3 residues: CSVVGDRDTQYF. The DNA of the CDR3 is TGCAGCGTTGTAGGGGACCGAGATACGCAGTATTTT.

The V gene is TRBV5-1, the J gene TRBJ1-5; no clear D. CDR3 length: 15 residues. Germline assignment: CDR1 SGHRS and CDR2 YFSETQ. The germline V and J ends were trimmed by 4 bases and 0 bases, with 11 bases remaining between them. This chain's CDR3 is CASSPGIYSNQPQHF. DNA of the CDR3: TGCGCCAGCAGCCCCGGGATCTATAGCAATCAGCCCCAGCATTTT.